This T cell receptor (beta chain) was found in a study of blood T cell repertoires in COVID-19. On the study more broadly: Sources were T cells, B-cell-depleted T cells, or PBMCs; the material itself was cDNA or gDNA.

Sequenced by immunoSEQ multiplex PCR; TCRdb stores in-frame clones only, minus some. The sample has approximately 500,000 clones, roughly 87% seen once. Followed longitudinally, the Seattle patients had been enrolled during active infection. V was cut by 7 bases and J by 3 bases, with 10 bases left in between. Germline V gene data show CDR1 as MNHEY and CDR2 as SVGAGI. This CDR3 is 13 amino acids long. The receptor was derived from a man aged 18 to 35 with COVID-19, enrolled during active disease. J is TRBJ1-5 and V is TRBV6-5; D gene unclear. Sequences were obtained from peripheral blood. Here the CDR3 DNA reads TGTGCCAGCATCAATGGCAACAATCAGCCCCAGCATTTT. Protein sequence: CASINGNNQPQHF.